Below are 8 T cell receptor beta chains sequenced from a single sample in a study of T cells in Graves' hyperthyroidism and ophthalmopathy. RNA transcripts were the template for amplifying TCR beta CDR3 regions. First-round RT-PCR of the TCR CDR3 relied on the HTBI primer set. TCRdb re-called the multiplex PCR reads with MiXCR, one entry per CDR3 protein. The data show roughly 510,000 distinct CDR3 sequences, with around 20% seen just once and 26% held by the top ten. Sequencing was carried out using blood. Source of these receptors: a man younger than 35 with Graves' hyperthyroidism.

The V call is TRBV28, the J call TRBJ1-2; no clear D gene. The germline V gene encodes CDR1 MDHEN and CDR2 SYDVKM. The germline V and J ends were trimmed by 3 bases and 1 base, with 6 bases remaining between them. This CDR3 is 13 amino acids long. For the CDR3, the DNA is TGTGCCAGCAGTTTTAGAGATAACTATGGCTACACCTTC. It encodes CASSFRDNYGYTF.

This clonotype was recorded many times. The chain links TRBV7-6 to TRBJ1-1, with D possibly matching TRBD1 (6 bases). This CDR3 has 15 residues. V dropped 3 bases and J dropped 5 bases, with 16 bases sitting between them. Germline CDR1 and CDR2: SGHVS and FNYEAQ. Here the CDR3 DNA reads TGTGCCAGCAGCTTCGGACAGAGTGGGGAAACTGAAGCTTTCTTT. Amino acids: CASSFGQSGETEAFF.

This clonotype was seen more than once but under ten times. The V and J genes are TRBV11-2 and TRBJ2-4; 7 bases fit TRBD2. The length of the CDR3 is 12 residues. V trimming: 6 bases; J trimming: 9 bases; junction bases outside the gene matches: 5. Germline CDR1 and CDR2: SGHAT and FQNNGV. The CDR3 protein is CASRGGFSIQYF. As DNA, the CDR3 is TGTGCCAGCAGGGGGGGGTTTAGCATTCAGTACTTC.

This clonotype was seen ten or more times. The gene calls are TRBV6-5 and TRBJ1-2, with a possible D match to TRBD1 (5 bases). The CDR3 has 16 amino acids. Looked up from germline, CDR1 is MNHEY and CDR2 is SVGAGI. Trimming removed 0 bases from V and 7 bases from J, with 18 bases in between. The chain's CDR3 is CASSYSNRIGVGGYTF. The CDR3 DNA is TGTGCCAGCAGTTACTCGAACAGGATTGGTGTTGGTGGCTACACCTTC.

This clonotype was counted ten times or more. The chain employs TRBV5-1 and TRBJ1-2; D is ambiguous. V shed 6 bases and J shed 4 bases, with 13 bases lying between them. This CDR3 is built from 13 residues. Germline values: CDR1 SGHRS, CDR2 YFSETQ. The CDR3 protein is CASKGSHPYGYTF. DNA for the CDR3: TGCGCCAGCAAGGGATCCCACCCCTATGGCTACACCTTC.

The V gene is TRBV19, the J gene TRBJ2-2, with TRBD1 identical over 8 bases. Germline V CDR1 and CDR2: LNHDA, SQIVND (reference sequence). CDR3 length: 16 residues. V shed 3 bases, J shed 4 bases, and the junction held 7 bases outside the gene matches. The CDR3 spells CASSMLQGDGTGELFF. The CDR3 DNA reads TGTGCCAGTAGTATGTTACAGGGGGACGGCACCGGGGAGCTGTTTTTT.

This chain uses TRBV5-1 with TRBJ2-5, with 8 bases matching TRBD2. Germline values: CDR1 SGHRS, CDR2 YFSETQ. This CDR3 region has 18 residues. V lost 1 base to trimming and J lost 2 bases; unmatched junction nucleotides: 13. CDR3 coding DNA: TGCGCCAGCAGCTTGCTTAGCGGGGCGTCCTACCTTCAAGAGACCCAGTACTTC. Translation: CASSLLSGASYLQETQYF.

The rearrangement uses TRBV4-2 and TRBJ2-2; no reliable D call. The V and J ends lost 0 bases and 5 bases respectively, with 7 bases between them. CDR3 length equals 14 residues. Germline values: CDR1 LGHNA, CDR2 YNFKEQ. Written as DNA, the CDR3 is TGTGCCAGCAGCCAAGAGCGCTTGACCGGGGAGCTGTTTTTT. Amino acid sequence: CASSQERLTGELFF.